This TCR beta chain comes out of a study of T-cell reconstitution after alpha-beta-depleted transplantation in children. Study-wide results and limits: Certain patients had high TCRbeta diversity at day 60, and it came from recipient T cells and thymic progenitors that survived. Reports say that about two months after transplant, the alpha-beta T cells came out of several hundred graft clones that had expanded. The authors attributed T-cell counts and diversity one year after transplant mostly to newly produced T cells.

This clonotype was counted at least ten times. Its antigen is undetermined. During its preparation, the TCRbeta library received unique molecular identifiers. TCRdb ran MiXCR on the PCR reads and lists one entry per CDR3 protein. The data hold about 31,000 distinct CDR3 sequences, with about 6.8% observed a single time. The germline CDR1 and CDR2 sequences are KGHDR and SFDVKD. The CDR3 is 15 residues long. V shed 3 bases, J shed 2 bases, and the junction held 2 bases outside the gene matches. The input for sequencing was peripheral blood, taken 60 days after TCRalphabeta/CD19-depleted stem cell transplant. The receptor was isolated from a child less than two years old who had a stem cell transplant for acute myeloid leukemia, so the T cells may come from the graft donor. J is TRBJ2-7 and V is TRBV24-1; TRBD1 aligns across 11 bases. The CDR3 reads CATSDPGQGAYEQYF. The CDR3 DNA reads as TGTGCCACCAGTGATCCGGGACAGGGGGCCTACGAGCAGTACTTC.